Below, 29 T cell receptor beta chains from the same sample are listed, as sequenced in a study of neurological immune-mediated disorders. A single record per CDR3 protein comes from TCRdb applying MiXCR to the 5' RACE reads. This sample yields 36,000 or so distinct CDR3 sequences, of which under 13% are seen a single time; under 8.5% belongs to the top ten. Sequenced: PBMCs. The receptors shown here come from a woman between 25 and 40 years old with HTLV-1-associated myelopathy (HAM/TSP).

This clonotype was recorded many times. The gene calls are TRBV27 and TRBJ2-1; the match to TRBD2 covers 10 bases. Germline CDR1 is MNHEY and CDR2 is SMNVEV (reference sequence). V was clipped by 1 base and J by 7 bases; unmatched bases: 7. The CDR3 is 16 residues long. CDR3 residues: CASSLWSGGARNEQFF. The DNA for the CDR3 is TGTGCCAGCAGTTTATGGAGCGGGGGGGCCAGAAATGAGCAGTTCTTC.

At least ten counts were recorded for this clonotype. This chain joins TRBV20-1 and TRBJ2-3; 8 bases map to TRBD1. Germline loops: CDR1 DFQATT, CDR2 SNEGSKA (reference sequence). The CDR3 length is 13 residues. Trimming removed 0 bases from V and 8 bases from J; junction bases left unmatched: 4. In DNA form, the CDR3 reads TGCAGTGCTAGAGAGACAGGGGTGGGTACGCAGTATTTT. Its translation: CSARETGVGTQYF.

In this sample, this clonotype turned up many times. CDR3 amino acids: CASSLYSGTAGNTIYF. In DNA form, the CDR3 reads TGCGCCAGCAGCTTGTACTCGGGGACTGCAGGAAACACCATATATTTT. The chain links TRBV5-1 to TRBJ1-3; possible D gene TRBD1, 5 bases. Trimming stripped 1 base from V and 4 bases from J, with 15 bases between. This CDR3 has 16 amino acids. Germline V gene lookup returns CDR1 SGHRS and CDR2 YFSETQ.

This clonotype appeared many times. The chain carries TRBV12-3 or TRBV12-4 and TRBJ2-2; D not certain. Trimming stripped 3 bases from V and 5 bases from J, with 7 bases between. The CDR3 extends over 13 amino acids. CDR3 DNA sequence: TGTGCCAGCAGTTTCCTCCTTACCGGGGAGCTGTTTTTT. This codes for CASSFLLTGELFF.

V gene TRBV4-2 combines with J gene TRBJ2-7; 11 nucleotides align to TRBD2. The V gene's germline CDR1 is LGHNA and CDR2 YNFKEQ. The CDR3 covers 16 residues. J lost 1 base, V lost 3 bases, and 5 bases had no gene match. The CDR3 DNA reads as TGTGCCAGCAGCCAGGCTACTAGCGGGGGATCCTACGAGCAGTACTTC. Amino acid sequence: CASSQATSGGSYEQYF.

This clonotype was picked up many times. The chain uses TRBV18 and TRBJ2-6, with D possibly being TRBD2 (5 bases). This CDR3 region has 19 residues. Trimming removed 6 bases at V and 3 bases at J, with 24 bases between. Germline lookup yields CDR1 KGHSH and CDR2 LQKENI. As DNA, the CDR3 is TGTGCCAGCTCCCCGAACCCAGGAGAGGGCTTCGGTGGGGCCAACGTCCTGACTTTC. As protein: CASSPNPGEGFGGANVLTF.

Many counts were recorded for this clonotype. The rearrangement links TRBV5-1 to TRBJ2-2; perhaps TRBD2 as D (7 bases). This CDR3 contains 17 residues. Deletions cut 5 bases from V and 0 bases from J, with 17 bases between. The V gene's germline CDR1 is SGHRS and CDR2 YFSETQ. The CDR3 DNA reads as TGCGCCAGCAGTGTAAGGGGGGGTCCAGCGAACACCGGGGAGCTGTTTTTT. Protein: CASSVRGGPANTGELFF. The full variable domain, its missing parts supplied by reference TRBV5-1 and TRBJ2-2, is KAGVTQTPRYLIKTRGQQVTLSCSPISGHRSVSWYQQTPGQGLQFLFEYFSETQRNKGNFPGRFSGRQFSNSRSEMNVSTLELGDSALYLCASSVRGGPANTGELFFGEGSRLTVL.

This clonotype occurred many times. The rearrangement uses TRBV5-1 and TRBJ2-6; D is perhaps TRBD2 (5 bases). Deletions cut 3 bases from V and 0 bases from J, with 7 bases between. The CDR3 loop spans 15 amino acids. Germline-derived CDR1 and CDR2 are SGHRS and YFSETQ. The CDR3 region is CASSWAGSGANVLTF. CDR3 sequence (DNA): TGCGCCAGCAGCTGGGCGGGCTCTGGGGCCAACGTCCTGACTTTC.

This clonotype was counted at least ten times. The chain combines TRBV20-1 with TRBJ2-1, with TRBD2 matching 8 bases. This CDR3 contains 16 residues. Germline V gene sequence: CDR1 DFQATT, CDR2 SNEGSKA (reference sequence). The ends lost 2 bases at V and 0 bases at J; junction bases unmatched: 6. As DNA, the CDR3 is TGCAGTGCTAGACCTTCGGGGGGGTTCTCCTACAATGAGCAGTTCTTC. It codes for CSARPSGGFSYNEQFF.

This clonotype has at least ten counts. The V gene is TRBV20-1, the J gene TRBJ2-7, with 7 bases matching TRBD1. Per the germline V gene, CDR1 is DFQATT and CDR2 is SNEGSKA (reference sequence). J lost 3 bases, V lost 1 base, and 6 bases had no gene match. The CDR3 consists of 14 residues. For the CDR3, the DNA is TGCAGTGCTAGAGTGCCAGGGGGATTCTACGAGCAGTACTTC. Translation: CSARVPGGFYEQYF.

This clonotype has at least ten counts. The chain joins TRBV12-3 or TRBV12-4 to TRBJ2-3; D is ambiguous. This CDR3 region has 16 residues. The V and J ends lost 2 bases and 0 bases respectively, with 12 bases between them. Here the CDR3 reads CASSLLLTTSTDTQYF. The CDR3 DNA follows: TGTGCCAGCAGTTTACTTTTGACAACGAGCACAGATACGCAGTATTTT.

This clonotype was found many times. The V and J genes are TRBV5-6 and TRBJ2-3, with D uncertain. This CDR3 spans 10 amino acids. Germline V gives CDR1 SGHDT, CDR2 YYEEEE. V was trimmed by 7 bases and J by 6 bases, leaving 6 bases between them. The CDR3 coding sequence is TGTGCCAGCGGCCTGGATACGCAGTATTTT. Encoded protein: CASGLDTQYF. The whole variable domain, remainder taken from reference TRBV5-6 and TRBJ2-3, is DAGVTQSPTHLIKTRGQQVTLRCSPKSGHDTVSWYQQALGQGPQFIFQYYEEEERQRGNFPDRFSGHQFPNYSSELNVNALLLGDSALYLCASGLDTQYFGPGTRLTVL.

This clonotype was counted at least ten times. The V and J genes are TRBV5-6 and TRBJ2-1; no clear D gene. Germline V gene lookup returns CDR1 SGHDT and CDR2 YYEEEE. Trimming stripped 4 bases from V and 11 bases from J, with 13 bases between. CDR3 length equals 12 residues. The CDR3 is CASSQDDGKQFF. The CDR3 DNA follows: TGTGCCAGCAGCCAGGATGACGGAAAGCAGTTCTTC.

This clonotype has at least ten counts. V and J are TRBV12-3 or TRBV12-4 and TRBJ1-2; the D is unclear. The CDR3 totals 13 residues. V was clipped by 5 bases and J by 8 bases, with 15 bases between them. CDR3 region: CASSPTGVGGYTF. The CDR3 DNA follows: TGTGCCAGCAGTCCAACGGGAGTCGGGGGCTACACCTTC.

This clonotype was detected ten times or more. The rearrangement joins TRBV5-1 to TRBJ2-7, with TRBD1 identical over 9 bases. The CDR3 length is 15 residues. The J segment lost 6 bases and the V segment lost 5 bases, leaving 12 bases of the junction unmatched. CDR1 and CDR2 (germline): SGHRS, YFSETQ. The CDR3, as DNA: TGCGCCAGCAGGACGGCCGGGACAGGGATGGGCGAGCAGTACTTC. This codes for CASRTAGTGMGEQYF.

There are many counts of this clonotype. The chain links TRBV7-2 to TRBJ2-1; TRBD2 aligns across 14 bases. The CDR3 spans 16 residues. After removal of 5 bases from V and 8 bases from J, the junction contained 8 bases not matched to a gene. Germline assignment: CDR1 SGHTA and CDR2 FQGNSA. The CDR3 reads CASSIGLAGGSDEQFF. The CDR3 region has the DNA TGTGCCAGCAGCATCGGACTAGCGGGGGGTTCGGATGAGCAGTTCTTC.

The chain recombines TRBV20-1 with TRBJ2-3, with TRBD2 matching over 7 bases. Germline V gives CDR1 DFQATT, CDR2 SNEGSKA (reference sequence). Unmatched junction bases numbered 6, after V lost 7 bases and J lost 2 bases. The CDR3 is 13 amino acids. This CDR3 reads CSVTRDYTDTQYF. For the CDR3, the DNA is TGCAGTGTAACCCGGGACTACACAGATACGCAGTATTTT.

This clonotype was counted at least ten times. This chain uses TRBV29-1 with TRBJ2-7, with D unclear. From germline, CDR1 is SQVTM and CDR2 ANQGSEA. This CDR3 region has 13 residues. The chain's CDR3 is CAVGTWTSYEQYF. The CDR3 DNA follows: TGCGCCGTAGGAACCTGGACCTCCTACGAGCAGTACTTC.

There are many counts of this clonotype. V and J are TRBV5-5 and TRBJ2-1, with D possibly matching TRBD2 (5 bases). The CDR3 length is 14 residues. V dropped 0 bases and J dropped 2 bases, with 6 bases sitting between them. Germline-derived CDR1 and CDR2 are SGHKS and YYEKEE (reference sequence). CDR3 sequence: CASSLAGTYNEQFF. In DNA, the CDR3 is TGTGCCAGCAGCTTGGCGGGGACCTACAATGAGCAGTTCTTC. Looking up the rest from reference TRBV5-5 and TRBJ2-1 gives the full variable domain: DAGVTQSPTHLIKTRGQQVTLRCSPISGHKSVSWYQQVLGQGPQFIFQYYEKEERGRGNFPDRFSARQFPNYSSELNVNALLLGDSALYLCASSLAGTYNEQFFGPGTRLTVL.

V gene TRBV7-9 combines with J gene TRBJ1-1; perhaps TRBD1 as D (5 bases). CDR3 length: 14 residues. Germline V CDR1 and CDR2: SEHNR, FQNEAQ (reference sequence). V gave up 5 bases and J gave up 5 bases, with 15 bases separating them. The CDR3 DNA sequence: TGTGCCAGCAGCCAAGAAGGGGTTGGGACTGAAGCTTTCTTT. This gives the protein CASSQEGVGTEAFF.

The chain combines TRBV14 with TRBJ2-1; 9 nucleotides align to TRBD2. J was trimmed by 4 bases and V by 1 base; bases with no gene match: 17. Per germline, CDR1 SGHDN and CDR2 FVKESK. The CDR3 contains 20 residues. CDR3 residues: CASSQGIAGAPGTVYNEQFF. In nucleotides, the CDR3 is TGTGCCAGCAGCCAAGGGATAGCGGGGGCACCCGGGACAGTATACAATGAGCAGTTCTTC. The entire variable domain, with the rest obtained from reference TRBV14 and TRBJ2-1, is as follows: EAGVTQFPSHSVIEKGQTVTLRCDPISGHDNLYWYRRVMGKEIKFLLHFVKESKQDESGMPNNRFLAERTGGTYSTLKVQPAELEDSGVYFCASSQGIAGAPGTVYNEQFFGPGTRLTVL.

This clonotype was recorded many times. CDR3 protein: CSAVGESSSTEAFF. The DNA for the CDR3 is TGCAGTGCGGTCGGGGAATCTTCTAGCACTGAAGCTTTCTTT. The rearrangement uses TRBV20-1 and TRBJ1-1; no definite D call. Germline CDR1 is DFQATT and CDR2 is SNEGSKA (reference sequence). CDR3 length: 14 residues. V was trimmed by 6 bases and J by 4 bases, leaving 18 bases between them.

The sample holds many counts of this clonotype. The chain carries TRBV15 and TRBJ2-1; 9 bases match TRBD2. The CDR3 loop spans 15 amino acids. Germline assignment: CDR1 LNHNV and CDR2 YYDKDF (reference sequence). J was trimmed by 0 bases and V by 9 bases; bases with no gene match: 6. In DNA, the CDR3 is TGTGCCACTGGGACTAGCTATACCTCCTACAATGAGCAGTTCTTC. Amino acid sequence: CATGTSYTSYNEQFF.

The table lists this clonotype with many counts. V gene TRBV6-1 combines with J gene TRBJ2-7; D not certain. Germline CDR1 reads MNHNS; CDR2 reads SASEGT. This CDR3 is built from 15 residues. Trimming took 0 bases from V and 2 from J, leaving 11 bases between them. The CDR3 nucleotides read TGTGCCAGCAGTGAAGCGTACGTAAAAACCTACGAGCAGTACTTC. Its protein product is CASSEAYVKTYEQYF.

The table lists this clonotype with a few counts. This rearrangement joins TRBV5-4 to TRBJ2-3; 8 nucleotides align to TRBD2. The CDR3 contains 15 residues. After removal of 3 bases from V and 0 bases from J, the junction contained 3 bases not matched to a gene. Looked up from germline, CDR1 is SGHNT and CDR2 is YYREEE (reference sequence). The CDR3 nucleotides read TGTGCCAGCAGCTCGGGGGGGGCTAGCACAGATACGCAGTATTTT. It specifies CASSSGGASTDTQYF. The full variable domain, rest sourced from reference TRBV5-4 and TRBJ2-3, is ETGVTQSPTHLIKTRGQQVTLRCSSQSGHNTVSWYQQALGQGPQFIFQYYREEENGRGNFPPRFSGLQFPNYSSELNVNALELDDSALYLCASSSGGASTDTQYFGPGTRLTVL.

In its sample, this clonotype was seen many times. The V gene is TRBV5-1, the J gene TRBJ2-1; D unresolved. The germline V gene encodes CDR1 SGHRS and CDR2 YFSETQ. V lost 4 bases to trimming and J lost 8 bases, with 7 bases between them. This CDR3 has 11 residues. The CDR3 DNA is TGCGCCAGCAGCGAGTCCTATGAGCAGTTCTTC. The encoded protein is CASSESYEQFF.

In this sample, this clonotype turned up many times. The CDR3 sequence is CASSLLGVTEAFF. The CDR3 DNA reads as TGTGCCAGCAGTTTGTTGGGTGTTACTGAAGCTTTCTTT. The chain has TRBV27 and TRBJ1-1; D remains unclear. Trimming shortened V by 3 bases and J by 5 bases, and 10 bases separated the two germline ends. There are 13 residues in the CDR3. CDR1 MNHEY and CDR2 SMNVEV come from the germline V gene (reference sequence).

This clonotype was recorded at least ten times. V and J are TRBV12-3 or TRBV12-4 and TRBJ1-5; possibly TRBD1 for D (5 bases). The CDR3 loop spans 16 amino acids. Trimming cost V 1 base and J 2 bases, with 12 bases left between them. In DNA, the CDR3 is TGTGCCAGCAGTTTAGGAGGGACGAGAGGCAATCAGCCCCAGCATTTT. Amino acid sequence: CASSLGGTRGNQPQHF.

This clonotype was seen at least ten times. The CDR3 region is CASSSIFEDEQYF. In DNA, the CDR3 is TGTGCCAGCAGCTCCATTTTTGAGGACGAGCAGTACTTC. V and J are TRBV7-9 and TRBJ2-7; D not certain. This CDR3 spans 13 amino acids. Germline lookup yields CDR1 SEHNR and CDR2 FQNEAQ (reference sequence). Trimming removed 4 bases at V and 5 bases at J, with 12 bases between.